Below, 7 T cell receptor beta chains from the same sample are listed, as sequenced in a study of beta chain features in type 1 diabetes. Whole-study results and caveats: In all four CD4+ subsets, TCRB CDR3 length was significantly, moderately reduced in type 1 diabetes.

For these receptors, no antigen is known. All of the isolated RNA was reverse transcribed, so expressed TCRB transcripts were sequenced. Sequenced by immunoSEQ multiplex PCR; TCRdb stores in-frame clones only, minus some. The sample has about 360,000 clones, over 9.5% seen once. Sequenced input: naive CD4+ T cells from blood. The source is a woman under 30 with type 1 diabetes.

In this sample, this clone turned up a few times. V is TRBV9 and J is TRBJ2-7; 9 bases are shared with TRBD2. The CDR3 loop spans 15 amino acids. J gave up 2 bases and V 3 bases, and 6 bases lay outside the gene matches. CDR1 SGDLS and CDR2 YYNGEE come from the germline V gene. This CDR3 reads CASSGGASGTYEQYF. For the CDR3, the DNA is TGTGCCAGCAGCGGGGGAGCTAGCGGGACCTACGAGCAGTACTTC.

This chain joins TRBV7-2 and TRBJ2-2, with D unresolved. The V and J ends lost 4 bases and 4 bases respectively, with 10 bases between them. This CDR3 has 14 amino acids. Looked up from germline, CDR1 is SGHTA and CDR2 is FQGNSA. The chain's CDR3 is CASSSGASTGELFF. DNA for the CDR3: TGTGCCAGCAGCTCCGGAGCGAGCACCGGGGAGCTGTTTTTT.

The gene calls are TRBV19 and TRBJ1-5, with D possibly matching TRBD1 (5 bases). The CDR3 is 17 amino acids. The germline V gene has CDR1 LNHDA and CDR2 SQIVND (reference sequence). V shed 4 bases and J shed 4 bases, with 20 bases lying between them. This CDR3 is CASSTLGEGAGNQPQHF. CDR3 in DNA: TGTGCCAGTAGTACCCTGGGGGAGGGCGCTGGTAATCAGCCCCAGCATTTT.

This clone has a handful of counts. V and J are TRBV4-3 and TRBJ1-1, with 8 bases fitting TRBD1. V lost 4 bases to trimming and J lost 9 bases; unmatched junction nucleotides: 16. Germline V gene data show CDR1 as LGHNA and CDR2 as YSLEER. This CDR3 is 16 amino acids long. CDR3 sequence (DNA): TGCGCCAGCAGCCCTACTTCCGTGGGGGACAGGAGGCAAGCTTTCTTT. Protein sequence: CASSPTSVGDRRQAFF.

This clone was detected a few times. The DNA for the CDR3 is TGTGCCAGCATGCTAGCGGGAGTCAATGAGCAGTTCTTC. This gives the protein CASMLAGVNEQFF. The chain has TRBV28 and TRBJ2-1, with 10 bases fitting TRBD2. The CDR3 runs 13 residues. Per the germline V gene, CDR1 is MDHEN and CDR2 is SYDVKM. The V and J ends lost 7 bases and 6 bases, in that order; junction bases with no gene match: 3.

This clone was seen a few times. The rearrangement joins TRBV11-2 to TRBJ2-7; D may be TRBD2 (7 bases). Trimming took 7 bases from V and 3 from J, leaving 16 bases between them. Germline CDR1 reads SGHAT; CDR2 reads FQNNGV. The CDR3 has 14 amino acids. The CDR3 spells CASTSGGGSYEQYF. The CDR3, as DNA: TGTGCCAGCACATCCGGGGGCGGGAGCTACGAGCAGTACTTC.

This clone was recorded a few times. J is TRBJ2-7 and V is TRBV5-1, with a tentative D call TRBD1 (5 bases). Germline V CDR1 and CDR2: SGHRS, YFSETQ. This CDR3 has 12 amino acids. V lost 3 bases and J lost 4, with 8 bases in between. CDR3 region: CASSSDKYEQYF. CDR3 coding DNA: TGCGCCAGCAGCTCGGACAAGTACGAGCAGTACTTC.